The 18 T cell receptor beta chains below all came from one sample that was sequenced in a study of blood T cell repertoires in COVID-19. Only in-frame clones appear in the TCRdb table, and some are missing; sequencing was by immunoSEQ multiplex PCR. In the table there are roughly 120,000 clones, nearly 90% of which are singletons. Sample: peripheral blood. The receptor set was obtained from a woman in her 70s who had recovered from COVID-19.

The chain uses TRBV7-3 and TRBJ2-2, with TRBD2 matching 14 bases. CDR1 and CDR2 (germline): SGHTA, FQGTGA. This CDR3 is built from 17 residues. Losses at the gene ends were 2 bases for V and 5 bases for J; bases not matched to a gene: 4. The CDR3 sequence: CASSLDRTSGRTGELFF. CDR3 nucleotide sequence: TGTGCCAGCAGCTTAGATCGGACTAGCGGGAGGACCGGGGAGCTGTTTTTT.

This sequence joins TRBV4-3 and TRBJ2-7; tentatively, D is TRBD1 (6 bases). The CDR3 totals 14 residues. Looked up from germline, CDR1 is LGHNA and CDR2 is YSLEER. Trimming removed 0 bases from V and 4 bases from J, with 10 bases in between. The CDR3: CASSQDRGRYEQYF. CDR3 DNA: TGCGCCAGCAGCCAAGACAGGGGAAGGTACGAGCAGTACTTC.

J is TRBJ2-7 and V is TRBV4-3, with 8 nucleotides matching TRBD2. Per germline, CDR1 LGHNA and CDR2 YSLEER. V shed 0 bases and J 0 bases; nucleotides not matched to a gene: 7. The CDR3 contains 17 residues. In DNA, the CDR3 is TGCGCCAGCAGCCAAGAGGCCACTAGCGGAATCTCCTACGAGCAGTACTTC. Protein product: CASSQEATSGISYEQYF.

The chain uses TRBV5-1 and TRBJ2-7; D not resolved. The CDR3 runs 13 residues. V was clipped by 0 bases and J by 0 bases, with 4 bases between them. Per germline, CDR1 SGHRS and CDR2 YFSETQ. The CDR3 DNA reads TGCGCCAGCAGCTTGGCTCTCTCCTACGAGCAGTACTTC. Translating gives CASSLALSYEQYF.

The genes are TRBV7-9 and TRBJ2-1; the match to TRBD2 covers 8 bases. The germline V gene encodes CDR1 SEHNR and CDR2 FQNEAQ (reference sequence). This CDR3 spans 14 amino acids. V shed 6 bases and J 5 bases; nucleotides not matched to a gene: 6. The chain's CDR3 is CASRPSGPNNEQFF. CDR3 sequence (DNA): TGTGCCAGCAGGCCTAGCGGGCCAAACAATGAGCAGTTCTTC.

CDR3 sequence reads: CASLGQGNTGELFF. CDR3 DNA: TGTGCCAGTCTAGGACAGGGCAACACCGGGGAGCTGTTTTTT. The chain has TRBV19 and TRBJ2-2, with TRBD1 matching over 8 bases. The CDR3 is 14 amino acids. Germline V lookup: CDR1 LNHDA, CDR2 SQIVND (reference sequence). The V gene end was trimmed by 8 bases and the J gene end by 2 bases; junction bases not matched to a gene: 4. Full variable domain (rest looked up from reference TRBV19 and TRBJ2-2): DGGITQSPKYLFRKEGQNVTLSCEQNLNHDAMYWYRQDPGQGLRLIYYSQIVNDFQKGDIAEGYSVSREKKESFPLTVTSAQKNPTAFYLCASLGQGNTGELFFGEGSRLTVL.

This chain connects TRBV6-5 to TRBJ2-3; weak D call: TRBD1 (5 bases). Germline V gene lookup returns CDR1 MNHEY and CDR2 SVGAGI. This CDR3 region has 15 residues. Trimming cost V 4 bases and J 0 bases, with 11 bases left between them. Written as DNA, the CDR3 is TGTGCCAGCAGTTCAGGGCCGGCTAGCACAGATACGCAGTATTTT. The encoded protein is CASSSGPASTDTQYF.

The CDR3: CASRGTGPYGYTF. The CDR3 DNA sequence: TGTGCCAGCAGGGGGACAGGGCCCTATGGCTACACCTTC. The V and J genes are TRBV6-4 and TRBJ1-2; 9 bases are shared with TRBD1. J was trimmed by 4 bases and V by 6 bases; bases with no gene match: 3. Per the germline V gene, CDR1 is MRHNA and CDR2 is SNTAGT. The CDR3 is 13 amino acids.

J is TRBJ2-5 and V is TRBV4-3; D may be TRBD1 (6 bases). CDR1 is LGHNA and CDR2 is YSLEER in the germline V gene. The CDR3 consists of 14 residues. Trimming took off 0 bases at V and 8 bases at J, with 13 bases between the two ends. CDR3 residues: CASSQDSRTATQYF. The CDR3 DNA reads TGCGCCAGCAGCCAAGACTCCAGGACAGCAACCCAGTACTTC.

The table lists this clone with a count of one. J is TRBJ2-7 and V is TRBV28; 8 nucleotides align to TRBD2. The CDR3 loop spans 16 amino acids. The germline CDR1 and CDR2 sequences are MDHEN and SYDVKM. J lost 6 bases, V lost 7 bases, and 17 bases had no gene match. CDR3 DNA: TGTGCCAGCAAACATTGGCGGGAGGTCCACCTTCTCGAGCAGTACTTC. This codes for CASKHWREVHLLEQYF.

CDR3 residues: CASSFPSHSGLAGGLHEQYF. CDR3 DNA sequence: TGTGCCAGCAGTTTCCCCTCACACTCCGGACTAGCGGGGGGTCTGCACGAGCAGTACTTC. The V gene is TRBV28, the J gene TRBJ2-7, with 14 nucleotides matching TRBD2. V gave up 3 bases and J gave up 5 bases; unmatched junction bases: 18. Germline CDR1 reads MDHEN; CDR2 reads SYDVKM. The CDR3 is 20 amino acids.

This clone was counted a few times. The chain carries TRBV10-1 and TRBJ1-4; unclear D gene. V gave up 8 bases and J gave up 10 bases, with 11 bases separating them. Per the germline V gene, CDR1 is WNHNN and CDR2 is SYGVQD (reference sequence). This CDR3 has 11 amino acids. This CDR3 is CASVPPGKLFF. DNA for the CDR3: TGCGCCAGCGTCCCGCCCGGAAAACTGTTTTTT.

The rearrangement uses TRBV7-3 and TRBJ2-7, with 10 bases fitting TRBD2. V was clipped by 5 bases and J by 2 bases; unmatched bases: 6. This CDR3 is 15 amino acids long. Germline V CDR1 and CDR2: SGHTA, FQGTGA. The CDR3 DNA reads TGTGCCAGCAGCCGTGGAAGCGGGGGGGCCTACGAGCAGTACTTC. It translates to CASSRGSGGAYEQYF.

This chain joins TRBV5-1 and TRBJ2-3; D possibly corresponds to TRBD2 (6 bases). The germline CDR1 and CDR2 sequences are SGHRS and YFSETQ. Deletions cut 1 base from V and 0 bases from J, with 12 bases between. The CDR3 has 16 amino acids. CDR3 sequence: CASSLISSGSTDTQYF. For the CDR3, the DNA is TGCGCCAGCAGCTTGATATCAAGCGGGAGCACAGATACGCAGTATTTT.

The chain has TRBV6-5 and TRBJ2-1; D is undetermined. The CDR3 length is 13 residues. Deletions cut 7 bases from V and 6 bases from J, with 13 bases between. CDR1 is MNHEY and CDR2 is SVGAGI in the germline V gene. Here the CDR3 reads CASNLLPLNEQFF. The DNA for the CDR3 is TGTGCCAGCAACTTACTGCCCCTCAATGAGCAGTTCTTC.

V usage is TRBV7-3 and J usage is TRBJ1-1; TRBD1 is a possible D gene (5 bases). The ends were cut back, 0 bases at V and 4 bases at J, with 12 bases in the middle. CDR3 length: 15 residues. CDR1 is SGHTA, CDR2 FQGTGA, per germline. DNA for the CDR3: TGTGCCAGCAGCTTAACGGGTCAGGGCACCACTGAAGCTTTCTTT. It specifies CASSLTGQGTTEAFF.

The CDR3 sequence is CASSRDRGREAFF. CDR3 nucleotides: TGTGCCAGCAGCCGGGACAGGGGAAGAGAAGCTTTCTTT. The V call is TRBV7-8, the J call TRBJ1-1, with 10 positions matching TRBD1. This CDR3 is 13 amino acids long. V was clipped by 5 bases and J by 8 bases; unmatched bases: 5. Germline V gives CDR1 SGHVS, CDR2 FQNEAQ.

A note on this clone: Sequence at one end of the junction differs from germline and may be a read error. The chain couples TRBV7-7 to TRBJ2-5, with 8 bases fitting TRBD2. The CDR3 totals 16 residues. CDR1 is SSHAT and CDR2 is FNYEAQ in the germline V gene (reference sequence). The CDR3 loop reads CASSLKRGGPGETQYF. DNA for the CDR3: TGTGCTAGCAGCTTAAAACGCGGGGGGCCGGGGGAGACCCAGTACTTC.